This TCR beta chain derives from a study of cytomegalovirus exposure and HLA in healthy donors. Germline CDR1 and CDR2: SEHNR and FQNEAQ (reference sequence). The CDR3 is made up of 15 amino acids. Trimming at V came to 3 bases and at J to 5 bases, leaving 6 bases not matched to a gene. This PCR relied on a set of 60 Vbeta primers and 13 Jbeta primers. This table comes from immunoSEQ multiplex PCR, and its TCRdb copy is limited to in-frame clones, with some not included. The sample lists some 170,000 clones, 60% to 80% occurring once. V and J are TRBV7-9 and TRBJ1-4; 7 positions agree with TRBD1. Sequencing was performed on PBMCs. This clonotype originated in a man aged 35-49 years in good health and CMV-seropositive. Written as DNA, the CDR3 is TGTGCCAGCAGCTTTGACAGGGCAAGAAATGAAAAACTGTTTTTT. Amino acid sequence: CASSFDRARNEKLFF.